This TCR beta chain stems from a study of patients and donors after allogeneic stem cell transplantation. This clonotype occurred a few times. A single record per CDR3 protein comes from TCRdb applying MiXCR to the RT-PCR reads. The sample has about 960,000 distinct CDR3 sequences; roughly 17% are singletons. The germline gives CDR1 SGHAT, CDR2 FQNNGV. The V and J ends lost 2 bases and 8 bases, in that order; junction bases with no gene match: 16. CDR3 length: 19 amino acids. The rearrangement uses TRBV11-2 and TRBJ2-1; 12 bases agree with TRBD2. The clonotype comes from a human donor who was either an allogeneic HSCT recipient or a stem cell or donor lymphocyte infusion donor (not recorded which). It is not recorded whose cells these are; they may come from a transplant donor. Sequences were obtained from blood, either unsorted or a sorted T cell fraction (not recorded which). CDR3 DNA: TGTGCCAGCAGCTTATACAGGTCCCGACTAGCGGGGGTAGGGGATGAGCAGTTCTTC. Translating gives CASSLYRSRLAGVGDEQFF.